This section outlines one T cell receptor beta chain sequence together with its context. The antigen this receptor binds is unknown. No base qualities exist here, and no much larger clone lies one base off it. V is shortened by 4 bases, J by 0 bases, and the region joining them spans 13 bases. From a lookup of the germline V gene, CDR1 and CDR2 are SNHLY and FYNNEI. The CDR3 measures 15 amino acids from cysteine to phenylalanine. The DNA shown is the 45-base CDR3, in frame from base 1. TCRbeta CDR3 regions were amplified from genomic DNA using the immunoSEQ Assay, a bias-controlled multiplex PCR. From the authors' description of their analysis: Nucleated cell counts per sample were estimated from amplification of reference gene primers within the assay. To quantify the absolute abundance of each unique TCRbeta CDR3 rearrangement, sequence reads were collapsed and filtered. For each sample, productive Simpson clonality was calculated as the square root of Simpson's diversity index over productive rearrangements. This immuneACCESS table, as held by TCRdb, lists in-frame sequences with V and J called but not all clones. Of the missing ones, under half trace to an unresolved V gene in checked studies; the others have no known cause. V and J calls and clone size are those listed in that table; D and trimming were worked out from the DNA. The sample includes tens of thousands of clones, with around 76% observed a single time. The top ten hold approximately 5.6% of the sample.

This record comes from a study of blood T cell repertoires in COVID-19 (dated by TCRdb to the early 2020s). Study-wide context: Samples from collaborators originated in the United States, Italy and Spain and spanned both the acute and convalescent phases of COVID-19. The material from the prospective study consisted of cDNA or gDNA derived from T cells, B-cell-depleted T cells, or PBMCs. The dataset comprised deeply sampled blood TCRbeta repertoires from subjects exposed to, actively infected with, or recovered from COVID-19. A freely available public database, intended as a resource for researchers studying the immune response to SARS-CoV-2, is where the repertoires were released. Samples came from the ongoing ImmuneRACE study (first 160 participants) plus 1,254 subjects from 6 global collaborators. A de-identified subject ID, COVID-19 status, age in years and sex were almost always included in the sample metadata. Where available, HLA class I and class II types were obtained from metadata supplied by the sample provider rather than from assay-based typing. General findings and caveats noted by the study authors: Clinical and demographic metadata were provided uncurated, with the amount varying by source and participant.

Whole blood was collected in K2EDTA tubes by collaborating institutions according to the institutions' own protocols. For TCRbeta analysis, collaborators shipped samples as frozen whole blood, isolated PBMCs, or DNA extracted from either of those sample types. Sequenced input: peripheral blood. The sequence derives from a human donor in a cohort sampled during active COVID-19. The chain uses TRBV2 and TRBJ2-7; no D gene call is confident. The nucleotide sequence reads TGTGCCAGCAGTGTTGCAGGATCCAACTCCTACGAGCAGTACTTC. This sequence encodes CASSVAGSNSYEQYF.